The present TCR beta chain was sequenced within a study of early T cells in non-severe SARS-CoV-2 infection. There are 14 residues in the CDR3. CDR1 KGHSH and CDR2 LQKENI come from the germline V gene. Trimming left V 3 bases short and J 7 bases short, with 16 bases between. General study results and limits: Private and CD4 specificities were missed by VDJdb matching, skewed to anti-spike CD8.

Individual cDNA molecules received unique molecular identifiers during library preparation. Each CDR3 protein gets one entry after TCRdb re-called the 5' RACE reads with MiXCR. In the table there are some 71,000 distinct CDR3 sequences, more than 8% of which are singletons. The sample holds many counts of this clonotype. What it binds is unknown. The material was whole blood, obtained at baseline. This TCR was recovered from an adult who was a healthcare worker with PCR-confirmed SARS-CoV-2 infection or an uninfected control (not recorded which). V gene TRBV18 combines with J gene TRBJ2-7, with D perhaps given as TRBD1 or TRBD2 (5 bases each). CDR3 nucleotide sequence: TGTGCCAGCTCACCGTTGGGGACCGTGGGGGAGCAGTACTTC. Its translation: CASSPLGTVGEQYF.